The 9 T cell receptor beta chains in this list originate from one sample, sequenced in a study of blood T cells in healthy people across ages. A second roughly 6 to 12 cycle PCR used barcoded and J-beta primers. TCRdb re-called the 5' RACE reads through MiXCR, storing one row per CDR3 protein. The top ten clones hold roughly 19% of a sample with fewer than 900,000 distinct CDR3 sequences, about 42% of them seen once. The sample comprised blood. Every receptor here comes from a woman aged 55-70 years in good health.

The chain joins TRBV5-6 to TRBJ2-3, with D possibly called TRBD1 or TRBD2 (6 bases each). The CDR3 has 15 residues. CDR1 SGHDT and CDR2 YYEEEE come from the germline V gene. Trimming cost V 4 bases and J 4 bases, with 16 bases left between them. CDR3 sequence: CASSPGGGHADTQYF. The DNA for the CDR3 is TGTGCCAGCAGCCCCGGAGGGGGACACGCAGATACGCAGTATTTT.

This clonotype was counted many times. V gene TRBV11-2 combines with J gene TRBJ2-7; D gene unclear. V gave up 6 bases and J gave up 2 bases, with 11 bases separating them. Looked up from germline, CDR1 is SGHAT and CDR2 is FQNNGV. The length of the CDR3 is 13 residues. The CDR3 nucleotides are TGTGCCAGCAGTTACAAGTGGACCTACGAGCAGTACTTC. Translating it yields CASSYKWTYEQYF. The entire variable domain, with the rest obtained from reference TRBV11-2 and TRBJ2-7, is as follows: EAGVAQSPRYKIIEKRQSVAFWCNPISGHATLYWYQQILGQGPKLLIQFQNNGVVDDSQLPKDRFSAERLKGVDSTLKIQPAKLEDSAVYLCASSYKWTYEQYFGPGTRLTVT.

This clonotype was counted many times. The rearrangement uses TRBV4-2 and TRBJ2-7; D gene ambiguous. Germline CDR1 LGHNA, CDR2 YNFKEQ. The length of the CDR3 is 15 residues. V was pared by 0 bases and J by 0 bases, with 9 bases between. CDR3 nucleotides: TGTGCCAGCAGCCAAGAGACTGCGAGCTCCTACGAGCAGTACTTC. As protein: CASSQETASSYEQYF.

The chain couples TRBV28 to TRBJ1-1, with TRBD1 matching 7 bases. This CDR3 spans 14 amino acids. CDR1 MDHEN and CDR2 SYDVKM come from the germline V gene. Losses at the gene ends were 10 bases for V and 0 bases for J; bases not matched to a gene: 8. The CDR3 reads CAITTGWVNTEAFF. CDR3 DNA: TGTGCCATCACGACAGGGTGGGTGAACACTGAAGCTTTCTTT.

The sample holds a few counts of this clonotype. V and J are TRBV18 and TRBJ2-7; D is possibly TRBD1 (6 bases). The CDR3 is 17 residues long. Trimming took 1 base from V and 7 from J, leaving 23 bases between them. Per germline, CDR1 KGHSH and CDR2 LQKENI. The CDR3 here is CASSPLITGTPSLEQYF. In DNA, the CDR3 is TGTGCCAGCTCACCACTTATTACCGGGACACCCAGCCTGGAGCAGTACTTC.

In DNA form, the CDR3 reads TGCGCCAGCAGCTCTGGACAGGGGGCACCCTATGGCTACACCTTC. This translates into CASSSGQGAPYGYTF. The chain couples TRBV5-1 to TRBJ1-2; 11 nucleotides line up with TRBD1. The CDR3 totals 15 residues. Germline trimming cut 3 bases from V and 4 bases from J; bases unmatched to any gene: 5. Germline CDR1 is SGHRS and CDR2 is YFSETQ.

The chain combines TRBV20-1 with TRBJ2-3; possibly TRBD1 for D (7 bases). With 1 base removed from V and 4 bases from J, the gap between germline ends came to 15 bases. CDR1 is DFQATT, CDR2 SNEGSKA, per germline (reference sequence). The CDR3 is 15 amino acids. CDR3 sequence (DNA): TGCAGTGCTAGAGGGCAGGGGGGAGACGCAGATACGCAGTATTTT. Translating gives CSARGQGGDADTQYF.

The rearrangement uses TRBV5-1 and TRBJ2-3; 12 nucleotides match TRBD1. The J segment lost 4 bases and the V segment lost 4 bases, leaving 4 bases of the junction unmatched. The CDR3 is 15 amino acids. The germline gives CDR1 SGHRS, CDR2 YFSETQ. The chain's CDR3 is CASSLGQGAADTQYF. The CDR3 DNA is TGCGCCAGCAGCCTGGGACAGGGGGCGGCAGATACGCAGTATTTT.

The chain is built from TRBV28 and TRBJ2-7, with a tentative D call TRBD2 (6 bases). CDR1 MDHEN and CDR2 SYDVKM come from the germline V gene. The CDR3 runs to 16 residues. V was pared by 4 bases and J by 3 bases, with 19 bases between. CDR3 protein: CASSSRRRAVRYEQYF. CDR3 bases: TGTGCCAGCAGTTCCCGGAGGAGGGCGGTCCGCTACGAGCAGTACTTC.